This T cell receptor (beta chain) was captured in a study of T cell responses to AZD1222 COVID-19 vaccine. Concerning this clone: The antigen is not known.

The CDR3 has 13 amino acids. The germline V gene encodes CDR1 SGHVS and CDR2 FNYEAQ. The V end lost 3 bases, the J end lost 3 bases, and 8 bases lay between the germline ends. Generated by immunoSEQ multiplex PCR, the TCRdb table keeps only in-frame clones and is missing some. The sample gives about 140,000 clones, 88% of which show up once; about 3.5% is in the top ten. Findings and limits, study-wide: Only a handful of AZD1222 recipients, several in all, had baseline seropositivity. CD4 TCRs covered the whole spike, strongest at regions 160-218 and 743-854. Donor demographics were predominantly white British with a female majority; clonal diversity may be underestimated. Two AZD1222 administrations were followed by greater Spike-specific TCR breadth and depth.

Material: peripheral blood, obtained on day 0 of AZD1222 vaccination. The chain uses TRBV7-6 and TRBJ1-2, with a weak D call TRBD1 (5 bases). This receptor was taken from an adult in good health. CDR3 sequence reads: CASSFRGDYGYTF. The CDR3 nucleotides read TGTGCCAGCAGCTTTCGGGGGGACTATGGCTACACCTTC. The whole variable domain, filled in from reference TRBV7-6 and TRBJ1-2, reads GAGVSQSPRYKVTKRGQDVALRCDPISGHVSLYWYRQALGQGPEFLTYFNYEAQQDKSGLPNDRFSAERPEGSISTLTIQRTEQRDSAMYRCASSFRGDYGYTFGSGTRLTVV.